Following are 4 T cell receptor beta chains from one sample sequenced in a study of cytomegalovirus exposure and HLA in healthy donors. Amplification used 60 Vbeta primers and 13 Jbeta primers. Using immunoSEQ multiplex PCR, the repertoire was profiled, and TCRdb retains in-frame clones only, with some absent. The data contain 190,000 or so clones, less than 90% of them singletons. Sequencing used PBMCs. Receptors were obtained from a man aged 50 or older in good health and CMV-seronegative.

DNA of the CDR3: TGTGCCAGCTCACGACAGGGCTACGAGACCCAGTACTTC. Its protein product is CASSRQGYETQYF. This sequence joins TRBV18 and TRBJ2-5; the match to TRBD1 covers 7 bases. Germline V lookup: CDR1 KGHSH, CDR2 LQKENI. With 4 bases clipped from V and 5 bases from J, the junction kept 4 bases outside the gene matches. There are 13 residues in the CDR3.

The chain combines TRBV4-1 with TRBJ2-7; the match to TRBD1 covers 7 bases. This CDR3 spans 15 amino acids. V shed 1 base and J 1 base; nucleotides not matched to a gene: 4. Germline V gene data show CDR1 as MGHRA and CDR2 as YSYEKL. CDR3 sequence reads: CASSQGDRASYEQYF. As DNA, the CDR3 is TGCGCCAGCAGCCAAGGCGACAGGGCATCCTACGAGCAGTACTTC.

The sample holds a few counts of this clone. V and J are TRBV5-1 and TRBJ2-4; TRBD1 agrees at 10 bases. Losses at the gene ends were 3 bases for V and 2 bases for J; bases not matched to a gene: 2. Germline V gene data show CDR1 as SGHRS and CDR2 as YFSETQ. The CDR3 sequence is 15 residues long. CDR3 DNA sequence: TGCGCCAGCAGCTGGGACAGGGGTTCCAAAAACATTCAGTACTTC. This gives the protein CASSWDRGSKNIQYF.

The CDR3 region is CASSLGAGSSTDTQYF. The CDR3 DNA reads as TGTGCCAGCAGCCTTGGGGCGGGAAGTAGCACAGATACGCAGTATTTT. J is TRBJ2-3 and V is TRBV7-3; D is possibly TRBD2 (6 bases). The germline gives CDR1 SGHTA, CDR2 FQGTGA. The CDR3 runs 16 residues. V gave up 5 bases and J gave up 0 bases, with 15 bases separating them.